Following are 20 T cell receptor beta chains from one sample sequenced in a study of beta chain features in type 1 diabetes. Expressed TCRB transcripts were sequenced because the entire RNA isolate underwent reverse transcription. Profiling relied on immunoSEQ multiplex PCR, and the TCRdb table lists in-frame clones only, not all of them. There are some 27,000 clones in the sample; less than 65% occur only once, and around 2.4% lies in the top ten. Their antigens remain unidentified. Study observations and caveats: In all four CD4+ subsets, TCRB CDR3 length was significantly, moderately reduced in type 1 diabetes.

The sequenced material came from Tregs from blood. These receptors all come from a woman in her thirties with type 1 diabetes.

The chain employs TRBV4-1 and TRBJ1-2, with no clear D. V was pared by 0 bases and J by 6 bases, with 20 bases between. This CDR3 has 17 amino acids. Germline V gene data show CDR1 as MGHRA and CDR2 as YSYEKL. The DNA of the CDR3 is TGCGCCAGCAGCCAAGATAGAGAGGGCGGGCATCGGCATGGCTACACCTTC. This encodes CASSQDREGGHRHGYTF.

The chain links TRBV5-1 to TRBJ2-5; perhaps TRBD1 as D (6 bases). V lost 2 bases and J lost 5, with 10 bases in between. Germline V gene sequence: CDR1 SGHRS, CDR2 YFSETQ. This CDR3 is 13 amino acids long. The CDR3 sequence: CASSFPGEETQYF. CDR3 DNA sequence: TGCGCCAGCAGCTTTCCAGGGGAGGAGACCCAGTACTTC.

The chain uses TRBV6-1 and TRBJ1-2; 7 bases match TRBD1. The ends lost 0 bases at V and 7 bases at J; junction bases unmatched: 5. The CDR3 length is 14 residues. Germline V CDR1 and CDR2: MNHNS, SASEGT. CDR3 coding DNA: TGTGCCAGCAGTGAAGCGGACAGGATCCTTGGCTACACCTTC. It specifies CASSEADRILGYTF.

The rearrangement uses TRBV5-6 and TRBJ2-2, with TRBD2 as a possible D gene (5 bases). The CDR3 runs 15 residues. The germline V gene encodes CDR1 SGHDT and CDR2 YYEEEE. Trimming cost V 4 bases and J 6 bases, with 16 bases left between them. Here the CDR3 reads CASSPGLWHAGELFF. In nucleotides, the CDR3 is TGTGCCAGCAGCCCGGGGTTATGGCACGCCGGGGAGCTGTTTTTT. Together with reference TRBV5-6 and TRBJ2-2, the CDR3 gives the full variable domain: DAGVTQSPTHLIKTRGQQVTLRCSPKSGHDTVSWYQQALGQGPQFIFQYYEEEERQRGNFPDRFSGHQFPNYSSELNVNALLLGDSALYLCASSPGLWHAGELFFGEGSRLTVL.

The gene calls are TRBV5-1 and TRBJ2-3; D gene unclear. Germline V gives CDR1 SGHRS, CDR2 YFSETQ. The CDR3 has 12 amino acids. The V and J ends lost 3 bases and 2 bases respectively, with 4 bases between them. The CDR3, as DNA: TGCGCCAGCAGCTCCTTCACAGATACGCAGTATTTT. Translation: CASSSFTDTQYF. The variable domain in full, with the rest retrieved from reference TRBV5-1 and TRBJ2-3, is KAGVTQTPRYLIKTRGQQVTLSCSPISGHRSVSWYQQTPGQGLQFLFEYFSETQRNKGNFPGRFSGRQFSNSRSEMNVSTLELGDSALYLCASSSFTDTQYFGPGTRLTVL.

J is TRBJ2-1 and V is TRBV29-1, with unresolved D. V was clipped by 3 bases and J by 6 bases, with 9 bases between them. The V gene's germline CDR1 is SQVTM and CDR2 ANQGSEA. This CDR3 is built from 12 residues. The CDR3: CSVDRGSNEQFF. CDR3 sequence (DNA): TGCAGCGTTGACCGCGGATCCAATGAGCAGTTCTTC.

CDR3 region: CASSYSGGQQDTQYF. The DNA of the CDR3 is TGTGCCAGCAGTTACTCCGGGGGGCAGCAAGATACGCAGTATTTT. V and J are TRBV6-5 and TRBJ2-3, with D maybe TRBD2 (7 bases). Trimming removed 0 bases from V and 5 bases from J, with 12 bases in between. The CDR3 contains 15 residues. Looked up from germline, CDR1 is MNHEY and CDR2 is SVGAGI.

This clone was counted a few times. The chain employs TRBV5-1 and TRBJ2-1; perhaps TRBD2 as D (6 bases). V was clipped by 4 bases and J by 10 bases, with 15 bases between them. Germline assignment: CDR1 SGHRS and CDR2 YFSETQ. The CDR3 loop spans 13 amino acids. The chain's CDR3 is CASSRDLNLEQFF. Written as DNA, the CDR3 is TGCGCCAGCAGCAGGGACTTGAACTTAGAGCAGTTCTTC.

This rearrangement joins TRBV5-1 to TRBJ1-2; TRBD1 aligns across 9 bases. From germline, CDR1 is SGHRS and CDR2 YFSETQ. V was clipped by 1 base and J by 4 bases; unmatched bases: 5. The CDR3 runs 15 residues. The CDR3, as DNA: TGCGCCAGCAGCTTGATGGACAGGGGAGGCTATGGCTACACCTTC. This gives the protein CASSLMDRGGYGYTF. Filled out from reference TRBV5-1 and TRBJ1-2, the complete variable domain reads KAGVTQTPRYLIKTRGQQVTLSCSPISGHRSVSWYQQTPGQGLQFLFEYFSETQRNKGNFPGRFSGRQFSNSRSEMNVSTLELGDSALYLCASSLMDRGGYGYTFGSGTRLTVV.

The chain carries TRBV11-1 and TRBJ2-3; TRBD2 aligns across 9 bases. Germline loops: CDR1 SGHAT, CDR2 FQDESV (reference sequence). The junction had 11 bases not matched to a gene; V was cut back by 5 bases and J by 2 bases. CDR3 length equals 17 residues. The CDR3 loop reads CASSPWTSEELTDTQYF. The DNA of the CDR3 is TGTGCCAGCAGCCCATGGACTAGCGAAGAGCTCACAGATACGCAGTATTTT.

DNA for the CDR3: TGTGCCAGCAGTTTACAGGGAGGCTATGGCTACACCTTC. Amino acid sequence: CASSLQGGYGYTF. The V call is TRBV28, the J call TRBJ1-2; a weak D match, TRBD1 (5 bases). The V end lost 2 bases, the J end lost 4 bases, and 8 bases lay between the germline ends. The CDR3 is 13 residues long. Germline V gene lookup returns CDR1 MDHEN and CDR2 SYDVKM.

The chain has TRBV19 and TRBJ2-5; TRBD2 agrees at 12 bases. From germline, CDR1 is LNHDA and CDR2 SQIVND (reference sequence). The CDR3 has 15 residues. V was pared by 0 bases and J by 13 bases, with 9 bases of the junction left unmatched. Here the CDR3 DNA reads TGTGCCAGTAGTATAGATCGGAGACTAGCGGGAGAGTGGTACTTC. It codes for CASSIDRRLAGEWYF. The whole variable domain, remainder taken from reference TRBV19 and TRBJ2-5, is DGGITQSPKYLFRKEGQNVTLSCEQNLNHDAMYWYRQDPGQGLRLIYYSQIVNDFQKGDIAEGYSVSREKKESFPLTVTSAQKNPTAFYLCASSIDRRLAGEWYFGPGTRLLVL.

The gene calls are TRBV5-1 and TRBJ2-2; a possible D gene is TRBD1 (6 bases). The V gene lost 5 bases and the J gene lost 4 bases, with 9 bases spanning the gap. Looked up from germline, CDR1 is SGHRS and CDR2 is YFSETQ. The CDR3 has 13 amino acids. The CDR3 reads CASSSRGTGELFF. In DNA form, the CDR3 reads TGCGCCAGCAGTTCCAGGGGCACCGGGGAGCTGTTTTTT.

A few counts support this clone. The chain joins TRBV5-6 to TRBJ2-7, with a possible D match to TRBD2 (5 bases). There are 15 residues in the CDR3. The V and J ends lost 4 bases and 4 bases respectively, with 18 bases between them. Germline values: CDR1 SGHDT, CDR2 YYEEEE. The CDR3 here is CASSPRGRSMYEQYF. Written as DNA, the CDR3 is TGTGCCAGCAGCCCACGAGGGCGCTCTATGTACGAGCAGTACTTC.

The CDR3 region is CASSLATANTGELFF. In DNA form, the CDR3 reads TGCGCCAGCAGCTTGGCTACAGCGAACACCGGGGAGCTGTTTTTT. The chain couples TRBV5-1 to TRBJ2-2; unclear D gene. The CDR3 extends over 15 amino acids. Germline V gene lookup returns CDR1 SGHRS and CDR2 YFSETQ. V was clipped by 0 bases and J by 0 bases, with 6 bases between them.

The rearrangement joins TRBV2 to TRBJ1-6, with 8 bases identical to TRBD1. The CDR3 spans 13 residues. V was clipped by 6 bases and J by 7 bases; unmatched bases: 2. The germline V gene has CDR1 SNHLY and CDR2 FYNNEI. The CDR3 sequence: CASRGQGNSPLHF. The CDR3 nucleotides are TGTGCCAGCAGAGGACAGGGAAATTCACCCCTCCACTTT.

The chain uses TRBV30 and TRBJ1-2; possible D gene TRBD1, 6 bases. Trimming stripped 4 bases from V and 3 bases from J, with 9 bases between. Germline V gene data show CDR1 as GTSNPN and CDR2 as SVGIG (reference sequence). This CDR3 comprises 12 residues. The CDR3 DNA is TGTGCCTGGAAACAGGGTGACTATGGCTACACCTTC. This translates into CAWKQGDYGYTF.

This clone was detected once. In nucleotides, the CDR3 is TGTGCCAGCAGCGCGTGGGGCAACACTGAAGCTTTCTTT. Amino acid sequence: CASSAWGNTEAFF. The chain uses TRBV9 and TRBJ1-1; possible D gene TRBD1, 5 bases. The CDR3 covers 13 residues. The germline CDR1 and CDR2 sequences are SGDLS and YYNGEE. The V end lost 3 bases, the J end lost 2 bases, and 8 bases lay between the germline ends.

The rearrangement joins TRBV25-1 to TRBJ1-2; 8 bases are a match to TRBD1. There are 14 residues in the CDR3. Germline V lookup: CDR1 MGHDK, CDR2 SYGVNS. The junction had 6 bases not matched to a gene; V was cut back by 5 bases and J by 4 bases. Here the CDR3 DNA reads TGTGCCAGCAGTCGTACCGGGACAGGCTATGGCTACACCTTC. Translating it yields CASSRTGTGYGYTF.

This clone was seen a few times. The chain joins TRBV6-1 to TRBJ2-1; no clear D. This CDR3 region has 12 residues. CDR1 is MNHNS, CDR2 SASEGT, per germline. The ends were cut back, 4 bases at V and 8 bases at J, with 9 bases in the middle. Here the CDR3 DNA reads TGTGCCAGCAGTGTTAGTTTCCATGAGCAGTTCTTC. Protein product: CASSVSFHEQFF.